This T cell receptor beta chain stems from a study of blood T cells in healthy people across ages. Combining a sample-barcoded 5' primer with a J-beta primer mix, a second PCR ran for about 7 to 11 cycles. In TCRdb, the 5' RACE reads were re-called with MiXCR into one record per CDR3 protein. Of 1.4 million or so distinct CDR3 sequences in the sample, 35% to 45% were seen once. In its sample, this clonotype was seen once. This TCR came from a woman aged 18-29 years in good health. Specimen: blood.

The CDR3 region has the DNA TGTGCCTGGAGTGTATCTGGGAGAAATAGTGGCTACACCTTC. Protein: CAWSVSGRNSGYTF. This chain joins TRBV30 and TRBJ1-2; D call uncertain. The CDR3 contains 14 residues. V was pared by 0 bases and J by 7 bases, with 15 bases between. The V gene's germline CDR1 is GTSNPN and CDR2 SVGIG (reference sequence).